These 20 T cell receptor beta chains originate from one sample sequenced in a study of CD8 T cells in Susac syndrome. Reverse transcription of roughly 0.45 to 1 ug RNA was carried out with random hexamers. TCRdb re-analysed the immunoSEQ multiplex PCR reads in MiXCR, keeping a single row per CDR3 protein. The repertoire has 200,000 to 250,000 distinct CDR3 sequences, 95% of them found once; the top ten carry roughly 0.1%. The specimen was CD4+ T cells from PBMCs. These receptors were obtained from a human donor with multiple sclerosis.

The CDR3 region is CSSVEGLVGYTF. Written as DNA, the CDR3 is TGCAGTTCTGTGGAGGGGTTGGTTGGCTACACCTTC. The V gene is TRBV29-1, the J gene TRBJ1-2; a possible D gene is TRBD1 (5 bases). Germline V gene lookup returns CDR1 SQVTM and CDR2 ANQGSEA. The CDR3 is 12 amino acids.

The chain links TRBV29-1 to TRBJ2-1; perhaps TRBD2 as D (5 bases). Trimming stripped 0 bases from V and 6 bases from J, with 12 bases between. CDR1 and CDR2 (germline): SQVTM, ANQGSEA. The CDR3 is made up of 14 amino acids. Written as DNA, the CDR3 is TGCAGCGTTGAAGATACTAGGCATATCAATGAGCAGTTCTTC. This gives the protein CSVEDTRHINEQFF.

DNA for the CDR3: TGTGCCAGCTCACCACGAACAGCAGCCCCCCAAGAGACCCAGTACTTC. Translating gives CASSPRTAAPQETQYF. V is TRBV18 and J is TRBJ2-5; no clear D. The CDR3 is made up of 16 amino acids. Germline V gene data show CDR1 as KGHSH and CDR2 as LQKENI. The V gene lost 1 base and the J gene lost 1 base, with 13 bases spanning the gap. Full variable domain (rest looked up from reference TRBV18 and TRBJ2-5): NAGVMQNPRHLVRRRGQEARLRCSPMKGHSHVYWYRQLPEEGLKFMVYLQKENIIDESGMPKERFSAEFPKEGPSILRIQQVVRGDSAAYFCASSPRTAAPQETQYFGPGTRLLVL.

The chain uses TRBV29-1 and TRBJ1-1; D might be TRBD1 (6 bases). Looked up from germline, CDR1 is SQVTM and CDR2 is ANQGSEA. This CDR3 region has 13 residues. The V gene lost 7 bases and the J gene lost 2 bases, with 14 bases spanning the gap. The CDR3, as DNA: TGCAGCGGCACTAACAGGGCTAACACTGAAGCTTTCTTT. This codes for CSGTNRANTEAFF.

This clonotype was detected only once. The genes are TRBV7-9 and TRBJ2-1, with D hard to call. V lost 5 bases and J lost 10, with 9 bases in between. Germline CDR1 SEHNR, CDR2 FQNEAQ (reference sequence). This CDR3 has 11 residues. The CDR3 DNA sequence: TGTGCCAGCAGCCCACTACGAGAGCAGTTCTTC. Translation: CASSPLREQFF.

In nucleotides, the CDR3 is TGTGCCAGCAGCCAAGAAGGCGCGGGAGGCTACTACGAGCAGTACTTC. Its protein is CASSQEGAGGYYEQYF. The chain couples TRBV4-2 to TRBJ2-7, with 8 nucleotides matching TRBD2. V lost 0 bases to trimming and J lost 3 bases; unmatched junction nucleotides: 7. The CDR3 sequence is 16 residues long. Germline V gene data show CDR1 as LGHNA and CDR2 as YNFKEQ.

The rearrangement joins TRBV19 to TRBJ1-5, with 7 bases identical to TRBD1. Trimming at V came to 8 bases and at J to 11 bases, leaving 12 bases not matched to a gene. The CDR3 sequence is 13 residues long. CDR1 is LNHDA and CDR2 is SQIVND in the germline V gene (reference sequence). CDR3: CASSGQDRIAQHF. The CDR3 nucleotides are TGTGCCAGTTCCGGACAGGACCGTATAGCCCAGCATTTT.

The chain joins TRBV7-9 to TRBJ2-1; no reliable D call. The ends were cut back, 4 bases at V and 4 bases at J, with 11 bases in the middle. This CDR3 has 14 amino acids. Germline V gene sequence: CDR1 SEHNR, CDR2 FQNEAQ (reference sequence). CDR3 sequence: CASSSVPRYNEQFF. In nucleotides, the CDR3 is TGTGCCAGCAGCTCCGTCCCCCGGTACAATGAGCAGTTCTTC.

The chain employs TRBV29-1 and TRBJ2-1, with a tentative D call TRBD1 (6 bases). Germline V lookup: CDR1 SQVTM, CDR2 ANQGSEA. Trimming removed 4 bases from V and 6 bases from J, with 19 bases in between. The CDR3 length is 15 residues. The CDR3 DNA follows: TGCAGCGTTGGAGGGGAAGGGGGTTGGGTCAATGAGCAGTTCTTC. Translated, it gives CSVGGEGGWVNEQFF.

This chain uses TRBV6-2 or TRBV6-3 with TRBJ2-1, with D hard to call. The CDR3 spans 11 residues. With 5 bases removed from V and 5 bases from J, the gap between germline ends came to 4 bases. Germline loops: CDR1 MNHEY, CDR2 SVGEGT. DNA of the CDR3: TGTGCCAGCAGTGACCACAATGAGCAGTTCTTC. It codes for CASSDHNEQFF.

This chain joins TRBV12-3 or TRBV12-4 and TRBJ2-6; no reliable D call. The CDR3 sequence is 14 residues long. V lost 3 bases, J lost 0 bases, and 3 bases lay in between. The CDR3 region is CASSLVSGANVLTF. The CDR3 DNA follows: TGTGCCAGCAGTTTGGTCTCTGGGGCCAACGTCCTGACTTTC.

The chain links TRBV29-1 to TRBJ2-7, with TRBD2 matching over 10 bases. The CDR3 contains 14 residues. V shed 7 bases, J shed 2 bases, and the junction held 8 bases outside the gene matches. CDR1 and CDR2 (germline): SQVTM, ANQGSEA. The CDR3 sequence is CSARLAGQAYEQYF. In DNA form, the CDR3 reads TGCAGCGCCCGACTAGCGGGCCAAGCCTACGAGCAGTACTTC.

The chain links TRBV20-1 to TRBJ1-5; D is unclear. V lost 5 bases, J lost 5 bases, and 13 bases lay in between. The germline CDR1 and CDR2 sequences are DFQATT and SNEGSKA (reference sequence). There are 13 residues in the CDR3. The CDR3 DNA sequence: TGCAGTGCTGGAGGGCAAGCCCATCAGCCCCAGCATTTT. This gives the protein CSAGGQAHQPQHF.

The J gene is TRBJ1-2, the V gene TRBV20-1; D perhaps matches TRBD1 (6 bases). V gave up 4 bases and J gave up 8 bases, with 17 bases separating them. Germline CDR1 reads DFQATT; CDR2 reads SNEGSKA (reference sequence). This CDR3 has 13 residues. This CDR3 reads CSAMFVGAGGYTF. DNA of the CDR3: TGCAGTGCTATGTTTGTGGGGGCGGGCGGCTACACCTTC.

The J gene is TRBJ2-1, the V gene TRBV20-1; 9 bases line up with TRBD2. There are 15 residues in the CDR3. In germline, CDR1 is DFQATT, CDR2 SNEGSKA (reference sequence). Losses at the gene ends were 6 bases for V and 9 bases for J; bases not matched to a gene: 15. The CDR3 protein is CSAHSLGLAGREQFF. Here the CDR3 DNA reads TGCAGTGCACATTCCCTCGGGCTAGCGGGACGTGAGCAGTTCTTC.

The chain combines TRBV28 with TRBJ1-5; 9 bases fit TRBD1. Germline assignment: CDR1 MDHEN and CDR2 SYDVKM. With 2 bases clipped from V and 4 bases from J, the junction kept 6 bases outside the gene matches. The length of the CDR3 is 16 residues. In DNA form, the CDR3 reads TGTGCCAGCAGTTTAGGGGACAGGGCTCTAAATCAGCCCCAGCATTTT. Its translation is CASSLGDRALNQPQHF.

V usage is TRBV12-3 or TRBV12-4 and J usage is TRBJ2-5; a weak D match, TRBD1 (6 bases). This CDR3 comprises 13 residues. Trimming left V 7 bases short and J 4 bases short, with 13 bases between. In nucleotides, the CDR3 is TGTGCCAGCACCGCCTCGACAGGAGAGACCCAGTACTTC. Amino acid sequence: CASTASTGETQYF.

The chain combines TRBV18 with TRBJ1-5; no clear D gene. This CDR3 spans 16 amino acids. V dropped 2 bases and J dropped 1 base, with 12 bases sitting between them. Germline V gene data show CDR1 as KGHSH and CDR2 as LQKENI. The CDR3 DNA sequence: TGTGCCAGCTCACCAAGATTAACAGAGAGCAATCAGCCCCAGCATTTT. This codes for CASSPRLTESNQPQHF.

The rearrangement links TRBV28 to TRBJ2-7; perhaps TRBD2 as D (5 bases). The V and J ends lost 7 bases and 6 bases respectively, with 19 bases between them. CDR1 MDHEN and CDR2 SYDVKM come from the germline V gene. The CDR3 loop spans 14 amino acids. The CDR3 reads CASTSGAREGEQYF. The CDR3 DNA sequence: TGTGCCAGCACATCAGGAGCCCGCGAGGGCGAGCAGTACTTC. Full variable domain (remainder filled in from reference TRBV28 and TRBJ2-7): DVKVTQSSRYLVKRTGEKVFLECVQDMDHENMFWYRQDPGLGLRLIYFSYDVKMKEKGDIPEGYSVSREKKERFSLILESASTNQTSMYLCASTSGAREGEQYFGPGTRLTVT.

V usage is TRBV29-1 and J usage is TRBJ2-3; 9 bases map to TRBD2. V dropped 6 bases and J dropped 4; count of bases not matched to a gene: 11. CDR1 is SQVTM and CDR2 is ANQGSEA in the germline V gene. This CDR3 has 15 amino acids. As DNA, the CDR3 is TGCAGCGTCGCCGCGGGGGGGCGTCCTCCAGATACGCAGTATTTT. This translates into CSVAAGGRPPDTQYF.